The present TCR beta chain was sequenced within a study of graft-versus-host responses after intestinal transplantation. Study overall: Transplant types were multivisceral, liver-intestinal, or isolated intestinal.

Responders (around 200,000, CFSE-labeled) were co-plated with around 200,000 irradiated, violet-dye-labeled stimulators. Sequencing was performed with immunoSEQ multiplex PCR; in TCRdb, only in-frame clones are kept and a portion is missing. The sample consists of approximately 8,300 clones, roughly a quarter of them appearing once. A few counts support this clone. This CDR3 has 15 amino acids. The V end was cut by 3 bases, the J end by 1 base, with 12 bases between. In germline, CDR1 is MGHDK, CDR2 SYGVNS. The sequencing used alloreactive CD8+ T cells from a mixed lymphocyte reaction culture, collected before transplantation. Indicated subset: CFSE-low proliferating T cells sorted from approximately six-day pre-transplant mixed lymphocyte reaction (GvH or HvG direction). The TCR was taken from a human patient who was an organ donor for intestinal transplantation. The chain links TRBV25-1 to TRBJ1-1, with a tentative D call TRBD1 (5 bases). DNA of the CDR3: TGTGCCAGCAGTGACCCGACAGTGGGGAACACTGAAGCTTTCTTT. It is translated as CASSDPTVGNTEAFF.